These T cell receptor beta chains were read from a single sample in a study of blood T cell repertoires in COVID-19. TCRdb's copy holds only in-frame clones and misses some; the assay was immunoSEQ multiplex PCR. The repertoire includes more than 110,000 clones, 75% to 85% of them detected once, and just under 3% sits in the top ten. The material sequenced was peripheral blood. Receptors originate from a man in his fifties or sixties with acute or convalescent COVID-19. CDR3s include the opening cysteine and the closing phenylalanine or tryptophan.

TRBV5-4 | CASSLDFANTGELFF
TRBV6-1 | CASSEAGGALEAFF
TRBV18 | CASSPGREERYEQFF
TRBV5-1 | CASSLVENTGELFF
TRBV18 | CASSPLAGGPTEIADTQYF
TRBV4-2 | CASSQAYRTSGRDEQFF
TRBV6-5 | CASSTGQGYYEQYF
TRBV7-2 | CASSFRPGLGANEQFF
TRBV9 | CASSVVDSGNYEQFF
TRBV10-3 | CAIRGSGNTIYF
TRBV25-1 | CASSDSQGGTEAFF
TRBV6-6 | CASSYRGQGHYGYTF
TRBV4-1 | CASSQDSRYEQFF
TRBV5-1 | CASSLSGGTNEKLFF
TRBV12-5 | CASGLVRGNRNTIYF
TRBV12-3/TRBV12-4 | CASSALVEQYF
TRBV12-3/TRBV12-4 | CASSLLYPYEQYF